The clone carrying this TCR beta chain was seen a few times. The record originates from a study of glioma-infiltrating T cells after dendritic cell vaccination. Germline-derived CDR1 and CDR2 are SGHTA and FQGNSA. V shed 5 bases and J 4 bases; nucleotides not matched to a gene: 10. The CDR3 is 17 residues long. Profiling relied on immunoSEQ multiplex PCR, and the TCRdb table lists in-frame clones only, not all of them. The sample has 49,000 or so clones; roughly 85% are singletons. The starting material was blood, obtained before dendritic cell vaccination. The chain is built from TRBV7-2 and TRBJ2-7, with 14 bases fitting TRBD2. The receptor's source is a human donor with glioblastoma. CDR3 nucleotides: TGTGCCAGCAGCATACAGACTAGCGGGGGGGCCGGGTACGAGCAGTACTTC. This sequence encodes CASSIQTSGGAGYEQYF.